What follows is one T cell receptor beta chain and its context. Its specificity is not known. The data derive from a study of cytotoxic CD8 clonotypes in ibrutinib-treated CLL. Overall study context: A median approximately 12 months of treatment, range 6 to 36, preceded the collection of response samples. Whole-study findings and limits: Private clonotypes, not public ones, expanded at ibrutinib response.

The CDR3 loop spans 15 amino acids. From germline, CDR1 is GTSNPN and CDR2 SVGIG (reference sequence). Trimming at V came to 0 bases and at J to 3 bases, leaving 4 bases not matched to a gene. Libraries were prepared by immunoSEQ multiplex PCR; TCRdb keeps only in-frame clonotypes and omits some of them. Of tens of thousands of clones in the sample, 70% to 90% were seen once. The source was PBMCs, collected before ibrutinib treatment. The sequence was obtained from a human donor with chronic lymphocytic leukemia. This sequence joins TRBV30 and TRBJ2-3; 9 bases match TRBD2. CDR3 region: CAWSVGSGSTDTQYF. CDR3 nucleotide sequence: TGTGCCTGGAGTGTAGGTAGCGGGAGTACAGATACGCAGTATTTT.